These T cell receptor beta chains were read from a single sample in a study of T cells in Graves' hyperthyroidism and ophthalmopathy. A single record per CDR3 protein comes from TCRdb applying MiXCR to the multiplex PCR reads. Here the sample spans fewer than 450,000 distinct CDR3 sequences, about 18% being singletons. The sequencing sample was made of blood. The receptors here all came from a woman aged 30 to 39 with Graves' hyperthyroidism that later progressed to Graves' ophthalmopathy. Each CDR3 is given with its conserved first and last residue. The D gene is left open where the match is weak. The size entry is marked missing in some rows and otherwise reads once, few, many or a size class.

v_call: TRBV7-8
clone_size: few
d_call: TRBD1
j_call: TRBJ2-2
cdr3_nt: TGTGCCAGCAGCTTGGACAGGGTGATCGGGGAGCTGTTTTTT
cdr3_aa: CASSLDRVIGELFF

v_call: TRBV14
clone_size: few
d_call: NA
j_call: TRBJ2-7
cdr3_nt: TGTGCCAGCAGCCGGGGGGCAGGGGTTAACGAGCAGTACTTC
cdr3_aa: CASSRGAGVNEQYF

v_call: TRBV29-1
clone_size: NA
d_call: NA
j_call: TRBJ2-1
cdr3_nt: TGCAGCGTTGATATGGAGCCCTACAATGAGCAGTTCTTC
cdr3_aa: CSVDMEPYNEQFF

v_call: TRBV5-1
clone_size: NA
d_call: NA
j_call: TRBJ2-7
cdr3_nt: TGCGCCAGCAGCTCCAGGGACGGACTCTACGAGCAGTACTTC
cdr3_aa: CASSSRDGLYEQYF

v_call: TRBV28
clone_size: few
d_call: NA
j_call: TRBJ2-7
cdr3_nt: TGTGCCAGCAGTTCTTACAGGACAAACCCCTACGAGCAGTACTTC
cdr3_aa: CASSSYRTNPYEQYF

v_call: TRBV28
clone_size: many
d_call: NA
j_call: TRBJ2-7
cdr3_nt: TGTGCCAGCAGTTTAGTCGGGGACGAGCAGTACTTC
cdr3_aa: CASSLVGDEQYF

v_call: TRBV5-1
clone_size: NA
d_call: NA
j_call: TRBJ1-2
cdr3_nt: TGCGCCAGCAGCTTGGTGTCAGGGGATGATGGCTACACCTTC
cdr3_aa: CASSLVSGDDGYTF

v_call: TRBV7-2
clone_size: many
d_call: NA
j_call: TRBJ2-2
cdr3_nt: TGTGCCAGCAGCTTAGGCGTGGCCGGGGAGCTGTTTTTT
cdr3_aa: CASSLGVAGELFF

v_call: TRBV11-2
clone_size: few
d_call: NA
j_call: TRBJ2-3
cdr3_nt: TGTGCCAGCAGTAGGGACAACACAGATACGCAGTATTTT
cdr3_aa: CASSRDNTDTQYF

v_call: TRBV5-6
clone_size: many
d_call: NA
j_call: TRBJ2-6
cdr3_nt: TGTGCCAGCAGCACCCCTGGTAGCGCTGGGGCCAACGTCCTGACTTTC
cdr3_aa: CASSTPGSAGANVLTF

v_call: TRBV20-1
clone_size: many
d_call: TRBD2
j_call: TRBJ2-3
cdr3_nt: TGCAGTGCTAGATGGCTAGCGGGGCGCACAGATACGCAGTATTTT
cdr3_aa: CSARWLAGRTDTQYF

v_call: TRBV27
clone_size: many
d_call: TRBD1
j_call: TRBJ1-1
cdr3_nt: TGTGCCAGCAGTCCAACCTCCCCCGGGACAGGGGACTACCTGAACACTGAAGCTTTCTTT
cdr3_aa: CASSPTSPGTGDYLNTEAFF

v_call: TRBV20-1
clone_size: many
d_call: NA
j_call: TRBJ2-5
cdr3_nt: TGCAGTGCTAGTCGGTTGCAAGAGACCCAGTACTTC
cdr3_aa: CSASRLQETQYF

v_call: TRBV10-3
clone_size: many
d_call: NA
j_call: TRBJ1-2
cdr3_nt: TGTGCCATCAGTGAGTCGAGGGATGGCTACACCTTC
cdr3_aa: CAISESRDGYTF

v_call: TRBV20-1
clone_size: NA
d_call: TRBD1
j_call: TRBJ1-5
cdr3_nt: TGCAGTGCTAGGGAGACCGGGACAGGAGTTTTTCAGCCCCAGCATTTT
cdr3_aa: CSARETGTGVFQPQHF

v_call: TRBV4-1
clone_size: NA
d_call: TRBD2
j_call: TRBJ2-1
cdr3_nt: TGCGCCAGCAGCCAAGCTCTACGCCGCGGGAGGGGAAATGAGCAGTTCTTC
cdr3_aa: CASSQALRRGRGNEQFF

v_call: TRBV12-3/TRBV12-4
clone_size: many
d_call: TRBD2
j_call: TRBJ2-7
cdr3_nt: TGTGCCAGCTGTACGGCGGGGGGATCCTACGAGCAGTACTTC
cdr3_aa: CASCTAGGSYEQYF

v_call: TRBV6-2/TRBV6-3
clone_size: many
d_call: NA
j_call: TRBJ1-6
cdr3_nt: TGTGCCAGCAGTGTCGGATGGAATTCACCCCTCCACTTT
cdr3_aa: CASSVGWNSPLHF

v_call: TRBV5-1
clone_size: NA
d_call: TRBD1
j_call: TRBJ1-1
cdr3_nt: TGCGCCAGCAGCTCACAGGGGAGGACGAACACTGAAGCTTTCTTT
cdr3_aa: CASSSQGRTNTEAFF

v_call: TRBV19
clone_size: NA
d_call: NA
j_call: TRBJ2-5
cdr3_nt: TGTGCCAGTAGTAGCGGGGACGGACAAGAGACCCAGTACTTC
cdr3_aa: CASSSGDGQETQYF

v_call: TRBV19
clone_size: few
d_call: NA
j_call: TRBJ2-5
cdr3_nt: TGTGCCAGTAGTATGCAGTTTCTAGAGACCCAGTACTTC
cdr3_aa: CASSMQFLETQYF

v_call: TRBV28
clone_size: NA
d_call: NA
j_call: TRBJ2-7
cdr3_nt: TGTGCCAGCAGTCGACGGGACGAACTACGATGGCAGTACTTC
cdr3_aa: CASSRRDELRWQYF

v_call: TRBV5-4
clone_size: few
d_call: TRBD2
j_call: TRBJ2-1
cdr3_nt: TGTGCCAGCAGCTCATGGGCCGGCGGGACTAGCGGGAGTTGGGAGCAGTTCTTC
cdr3_aa: CASSSWAGGTSGSWEQFF

v_call: TRBV20-1
clone_size: many
d_call: NA
j_call: TRBJ1-1
cdr3_nt: TGCAGTGCTGGCGAGAGAGCTTTCTTT
cdr3_aa: CSAGERAFF

v_call: TRBV28
clone_size: few
d_call: NA
j_call: TRBJ2-3
cdr3_nt: TGTGCCAGCAGTTTATTTTCAGGGGGGGGGGACCGGGATACGCAGTATTTT
cdr3_aa: CASSLFSGGGDRDTQYF

v_call: TRBV12-3/TRBV12-4
clone_size: many
d_call: NA
j_call: TRBJ2-5
cdr3_nt: TGTGCCAGCAGTTCGGTAGGGGGAGAGACCCAGTACTTC
cdr3_aa: CASSSVGGETQYF

v_call: TRBV28
clone_size: NA
d_call: TRBD1
j_call: TRBJ1-2
cdr3_nt: TGTGCCGACCCGGGACAGGGGGCGGGTGGCTACACCTTC
cdr3_aa: CADPGQGAGGYTF

v_call: TRBV12-3/TRBV12-4
clone_size: many
d_call: TRBD1
j_call: TRBJ2-2
cdr3_nt: TGTGCCAGCACCTCCTGGACAGGGGCCTACACGAACACCGGGGAGCTGTTTTTT
cdr3_aa: CASTSWTGAYTNTGELFF

v_call: TRBV5-1
clone_size: NA
d_call: TRBD2
j_call: TRBJ2-7
cdr3_nt: TGCGCCAGCAGCTTGGTCGGGGGGTCGAGCTCCTACGAGCAGTACTTC
cdr3_aa: CASSLVGGSSSYEQYF

v_call: TRBV10-3
clone_size: many
d_call: TRBD2
j_call: TRBJ2-1
cdr3_nt: TGTGCCATCAACCAGCGGGACTACAATGAGCAGTTCTTC
cdr3_aa: CAINQRDYNEQFF

v_call: TRBV27
clone_size: NA
d_call: NA
j_call: TRBJ2-5
cdr3_nt: TGTGCCAGCGGCGAAAGGGAGAGACTAAGGGAGACCCAGTACTTC
cdr3_aa: CASGERERLRETQYF

v_call: TRBV27
clone_size: many
d_call: NA
j_call: TRBJ2-7
cdr3_nt: TGTGCCAGCAGTCCTATCCAGGGGCCCGCTGGCTACGAGCAGTACTTC
cdr3_aa: CASSPIQGPAGYEQYF

v_call: TRBV7-8
clone_size: NA
d_call: NA
j_call: TRBJ1-2
cdr3_nt: TGTGCCAGCAGCGGGGGGATGACTACTAACTATGGCTACACCTTC
cdr3_aa: CASSGGMTTNYGYTF

v_call: TRBV4-1
clone_size: many
d_call: NA
j_call: TRBJ1-1
cdr3_nt: TGCGCCAGCAGCCAAGTCGGGGGTGTGAACACTGAAGCTTTCTTT
cdr3_aa: CASSQVGGVNTEAFF

v_call: TRBV28
clone_size: many
d_call: TRBD2
j_call: TRBJ2-3
cdr3_nt: TGTGCCAGCACCGACACTAGGGGACTAGCGGGAAGTTTAGATACGCAGTATTTT
cdr3_aa: CASTDTRGLAGSLDTQYF

v_call: TRBV27
clone_size: many
d_call: NA
j_call: TRBJ2-3
cdr3_nt: TGTGCCAGCGGGTTGGAGGGCCTCTCAGATACGCAGTATTTT
cdr3_aa: CASGLEGLSDTQYF

v_call: TRBV5-6
clone_size: few
d_call: TRBD2
j_call: TRBJ2-3
cdr3_nt: TGTGCCAGCAACCGACGGGGGGGCTCAGATACGCAGTATTTT
cdr3_aa: CASNRRGGSDTQYF

v_call: TRBV7-9
clone_size: many
d_call: NA
j_call: TRBJ1-1
cdr3_nt: TGTGCCAGCAGCTTCCACGGGAACACTGAAGCTTTCTTT
cdr3_aa: CASSFHGNTEAFF

v_call: TRBV29-1
clone_size: many
d_call: NA
j_call: TRBJ1-2
cdr3_nt: TGCAGCGTTGCCACGCAGGGCGGCTATGGCTACACCTTC
cdr3_aa: CSVATQGGYGYTF

v_call: TRBV11-2
clone_size: many
d_call: TRBD2
j_call: TRBJ2-5
cdr3_nt: TGTGCCAGCAGCTTAAGCGGGAGTAACCAAGAGACCCAGTACTTC
cdr3_aa: CASSLSGSNQETQYF

v_call: TRBV9
clone_size: many
d_call: TRBD1
j_call: TRBJ1-2
cdr3_nt: TGTGCCAGCAGCGTGGGGGACAGGGGGACTGGCTACACCTTC
cdr3_aa: CASSVGDRGTGYTF

v_call: TRBV2
clone_size: many
d_call: TRBD1
j_call: TRBJ2-7
cdr3_nt: TGTGCCAGCAAAATTGGGACAGGGTTCTACGAGCAGTACTTC
cdr3_aa: CASKIGTGFYEQYF

v_call: TRBV19
clone_size: NA
d_call: NA
j_call: TRBJ2-5
cdr3_nt: TGTGCCAGTAGTCTCTCCCGGAGTTTGGGCCAAGAGACCCAGTACTTC
cdr3_aa: CASSLSRSLGQETQYF

v_call: TRBV11-2
clone_size: NA
d_call: NA
j_call: TRBJ2-7
cdr3_nt: TGTGCCAGCAGTCGTAGGGCGGGAAGCGAGCAGTACTTC
cdr3_aa: CASSRRAGSEQYF

v_call: TRBV6-5
clone_size: many
d_call: NA
j_call: TRBJ2-3
cdr3_nt: TGTGCCAGCAGTTACTACACGCCAGCGACAGATACGCAGTATTTT
cdr3_aa: CASSYYTPATDTQYF

v_call: TRBV2
clone_size: many
d_call: TRBD2
j_call: TRBJ2-1
cdr3_nt: TGTGCCAGCAGTCAAACTAGCGGGAGTTCAAATGAGCAGTTCTTC
cdr3_aa: CASSQTSGSSNEQFF

v_call: TRBV6-1
clone_size: NA
d_call: TRBD2
j_call: TRBJ2-3
cdr3_nt: TGTGCCAGCAGTGAAGGCCTAGCGGGGGGTCTCACAGATACGCAGTATTTT
cdr3_aa: CASSEGLAGGLTDTQYF

v_call: TRBV27
clone_size: NA
d_call: NA
j_call: TRBJ2-2
cdr3_nt: TGTGCCAGCAGTTTAAGGGGATACACCGGGAAGCTGTTTTTT
cdr3_aa: CASSLRGYTGKLFF

v_call: TRBV11-2
clone_size: many
d_call: TRBD2
j_call: TRBJ2-3
cdr3_nt: TGTGCCAGCAGCTTAGGTATTAGCGGGGGGAGTATCACAGATACGCAGTATTTT
cdr3_aa: CASSLGISGGSITDTQYF

v_call: TRBV2
clone_size: NA
d_call: NA
j_call: TRBJ2-7
cdr3_nt: TGTGCCGGCAGTGAACGGTCCTACGAGCAGTACTTC
cdr3_aa: CAGSERSYEQYF

v_call: TRBV12-3/TRBV12-4
clone_size: many
d_call: NA
j_call: TRBJ2-7
cdr3_nt: TGTGCCAGCAGTTTTTCGGGGGACTCCTACGAGCAGTACTTC
cdr3_aa: CASSFSGDSYEQYF

v_call: TRBV5-1
clone_size: many
d_call: TRBD1
j_call: TRBJ2-1
cdr3_nt: TGCGCCAGCAGCTTTGGGGACAGGGACGAGAATGAGCAGTTCTTC
cdr3_aa: CASSFGDRDENEQFF

v_call: TRBV18
clone_size: many
d_call: TRBD2
j_call: TRBJ2-1
cdr3_nt: TGTGCCAGCTCACCACCTCGTGGCGGGAGTTCCTACAATGGGCAGTTCTTC
cdr3_aa: CASSPPRGGSSYNGQFF

v_call: TRBV20-1
clone_size: few
d_call: NA
j_call: TRBJ2-7
cdr3_nt: TGCAGTGCTAGCTCCGCCAGGGAACTGGGATACGAGCAGTACTTC
cdr3_aa: CSASSARELGYEQYF